This T cell receptor (beta chain) was documented in a study of T cell responses to AZD1222 COVID-19 vaccine. Profiled with immunoSEQ multiplex PCR; TCRdb holds only in-frame clones, not every one. The sample includes 150,000 or so clones, 85% to 95% seen only once; the top ten take about 9.1%. The CDR3 covers 15 residues. The germline V gene has CDR1 SGDLS and CDR2 YYNGEE. V dropped 7 bases and J dropped 4 bases, with 20 bases sitting between them. The V gene is TRBV9, the J gene TRBJ1-1; weak D call: TRBD1 (6 bases). This material consisted of peripheral blood, taken on day 0 of AZD1222 vaccination. The sequence was collected from an adult in good health. For the CDR3, the DNA is TGTGCCAGCGCACCCCGAACAGGGTTGACCACTGAAGCTTTCTTT. Its translation is CASAPRTGLTTEAFF.